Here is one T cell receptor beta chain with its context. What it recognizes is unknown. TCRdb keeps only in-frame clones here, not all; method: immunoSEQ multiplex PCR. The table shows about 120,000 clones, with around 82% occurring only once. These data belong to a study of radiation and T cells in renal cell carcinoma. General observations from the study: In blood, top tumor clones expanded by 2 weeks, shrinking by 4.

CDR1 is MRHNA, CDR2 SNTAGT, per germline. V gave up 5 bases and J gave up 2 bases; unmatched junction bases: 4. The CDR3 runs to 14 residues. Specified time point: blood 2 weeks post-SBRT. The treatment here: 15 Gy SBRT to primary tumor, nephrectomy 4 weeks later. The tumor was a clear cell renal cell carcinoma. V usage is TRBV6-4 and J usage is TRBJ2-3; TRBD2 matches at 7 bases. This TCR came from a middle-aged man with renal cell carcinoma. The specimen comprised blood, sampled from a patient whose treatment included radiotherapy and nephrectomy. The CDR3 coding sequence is TGTGCCAGCAGTATAAGCGGGACCACAGATACGCAGTATTTT. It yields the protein CASSISGTTDTQYF.